This T cell receptor (beta chain) derives from a study of T-cell reconstitution after alpha-beta-depleted transplantation in children. This clonotype was seen many times. From germline, CDR1 is KGHSH and CDR2 LQKENI. V dropped 0 bases and J dropped 1 base, with 9 bases sitting between them. The CDR3 contains 15 residues. A TCRbeta library incorporating unique molecular identifiers was prepared. TCRdb reanalysed the PCR reads using MiXCR and keeps one entry per CDR3 protein. The sample yields about 72,000 distinct CDR3 sequences, about 7% seen once. The sequenced sample was PBMCs from the stem cell graft donor, obtained from the stem cell graft. The V call is TRBV18, the J call TRBJ1-1; D is possibly TRBD1 (5 bases). The sequence was collected from a human donor who donated a stem cell graft to a child with acute lymphoblastic leukemia. CDR3 bases: TGTGCCAGCTCACCACCGGGGCCCAGGAACACTGAAGCTTTCTTT. Translated: CASSPPGPRNTEAFF.